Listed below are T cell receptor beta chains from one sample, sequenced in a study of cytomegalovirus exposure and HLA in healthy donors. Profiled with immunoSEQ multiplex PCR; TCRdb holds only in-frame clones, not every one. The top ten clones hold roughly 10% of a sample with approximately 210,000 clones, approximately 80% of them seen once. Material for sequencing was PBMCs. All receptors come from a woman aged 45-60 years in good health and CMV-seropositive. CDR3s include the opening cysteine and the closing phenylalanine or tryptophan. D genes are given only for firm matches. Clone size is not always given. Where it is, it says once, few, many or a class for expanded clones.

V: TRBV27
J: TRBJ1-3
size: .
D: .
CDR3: CASSLYAGSGNTIYF
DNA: TGTGCCAGCAGTTTATATGCGGGCTCTGGAAACACCATATATTTT

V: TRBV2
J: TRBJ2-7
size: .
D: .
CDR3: CASRGVAASYEQYF
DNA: TGTGCCAGCAGGGGGGTAGCGGCCTCCTACGAGCAGTACTTC

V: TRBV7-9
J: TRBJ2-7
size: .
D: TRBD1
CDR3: CASSLAGTGGTEQYF
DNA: TGTGCCAGCAGCCTCGCCGGGACAGGGGGGACCGAGCAGTACTTC

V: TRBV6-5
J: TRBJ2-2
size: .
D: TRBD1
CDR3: CASSSGTGFYGELFF
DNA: TGTGCCAGCAGTTCCGGGACAGGGTTCTACGGGGAGCTGTTTTTT

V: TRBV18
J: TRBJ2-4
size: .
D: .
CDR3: CASSPGGNIQYF
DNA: TGTGCCAGCTCACCCGGGGGTAACATTCAGTACTTC

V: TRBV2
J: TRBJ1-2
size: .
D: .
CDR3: CASSDRRSYGYTF
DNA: TGTGCCAGCAGTGATCGACGGAGTTATGGCTACACCTTC

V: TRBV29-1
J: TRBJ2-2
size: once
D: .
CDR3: CSASPDGGTGELFF
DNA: TGCAGCGCCTCCCCGGACGGGGGTACCGGGGAGCTGTTTTTT

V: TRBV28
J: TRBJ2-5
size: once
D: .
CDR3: CASRTTGVTAQYF
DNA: TGTGCCAGCAGAACGACAGGAGTAACGGCCCAGTACTTC

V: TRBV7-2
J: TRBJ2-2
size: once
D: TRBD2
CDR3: CASSLRGGRGELFF
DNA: TGTGCCAGCAGCTTGCGGGGGGGCCGCGGGGAGCTGTTTTTT

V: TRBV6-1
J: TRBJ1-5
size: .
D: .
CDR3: CASSVVGGGNQPQHF
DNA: TGTGCCAGCAGTGTGGTGGGGGGTGGCAATCAGCCCCAGCATTTT

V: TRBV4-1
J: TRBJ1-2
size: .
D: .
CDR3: CASSQDIGGRGIYGYTF
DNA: TGCGCCAGCAGCCAAGATATAGGTGGCAGAGGAATCTATGGCTACACCTTC

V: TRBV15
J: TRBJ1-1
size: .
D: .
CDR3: CATSRDTTDMERYEYTEAFF
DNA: TGTGCCACCAGCAGAGATACAACGGACATGGAGAGATATGAATACACTGAAGCTTTCTTT

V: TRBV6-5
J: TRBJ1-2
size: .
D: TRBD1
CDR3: CASMSRGRNYGYTF
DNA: TGTGCCAGCATGTCCAGGGGGCGAAACTATGGCTACACCTTC

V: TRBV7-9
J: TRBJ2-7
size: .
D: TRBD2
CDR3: CSSSQGRGQYF
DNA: TGTTCCAGCAGCCAAGGGAGGGGGCAGTACTTC

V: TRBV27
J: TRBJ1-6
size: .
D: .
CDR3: CASSIILHRSQGSPLHF
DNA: TGTGCCAGCAGCATTATCCTCCATCGGTCACAGGGATCACCCCTCCACTTT

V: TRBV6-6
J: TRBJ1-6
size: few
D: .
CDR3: CASMAVSNSPLHF
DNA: TGTGCCAGCATGGCGGTTTCAAATTCACCCCTCCACTTT

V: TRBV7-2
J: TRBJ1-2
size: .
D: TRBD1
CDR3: CASSRQGPLMYGYTF
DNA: TGTGCCAGCAGCCGACAGGGGCCATTAATGTATGGCTACACCTTC

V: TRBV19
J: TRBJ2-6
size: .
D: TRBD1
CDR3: CASSSRQGRGANVLTF
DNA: TGTGCCAGTAGTTCTCGACAGGGTCGTGGGGCCAACGTCCTGACTTTC

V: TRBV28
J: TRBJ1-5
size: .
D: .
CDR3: CASGLSLQPQHF
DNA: TGTGCCAGCGGGCTGAGTCTTCAGCCCCAGCATTTT

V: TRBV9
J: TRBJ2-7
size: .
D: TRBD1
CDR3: CASSVVAGTGEFLGEQYF
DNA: TGTGCCAGCAGCGTAGTAGCTGGGACAGGGGAATTTTTGGGCGAGCAGTACTTC

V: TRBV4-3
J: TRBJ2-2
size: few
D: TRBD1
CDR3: CASSRDRVTGELFF
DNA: TGCGCCAGCAGCCGGGACAGGGTAACCGGGGAGCTGTTTTTT

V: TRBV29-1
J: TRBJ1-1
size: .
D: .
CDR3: CSVRETQTLNTEAFF
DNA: TGCAGCGTTAGGGAGACACAGACACTGAACACTGAAGCTTTCTTT

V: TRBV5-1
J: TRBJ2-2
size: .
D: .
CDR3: CASTNRGGTGELFF
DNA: TGCGCCAGCACTAACAGGGGAGGAACCGGGGAGCTGTTTTTT

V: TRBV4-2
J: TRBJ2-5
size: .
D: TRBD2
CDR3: CASSQGSRGTSGETQYF
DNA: TGTGCCAGCAGCCAAGGATCTCGGGGGACTAGCGGGGAGACCCAGTACTTC

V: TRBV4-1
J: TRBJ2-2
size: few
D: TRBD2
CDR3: CASSQGTSGGTGELFF
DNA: TGCGCCAGCAGCCAAGGAACTAGCGGGGGAACCGGGGAGCTGTTTTTT

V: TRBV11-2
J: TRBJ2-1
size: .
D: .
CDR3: CASSLTTSSYNEQFF
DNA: TGTGCCAGCAGCTTAACAACTAGCTCCTACAATGAGCAGTTCTTC

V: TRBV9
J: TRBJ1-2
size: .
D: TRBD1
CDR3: CASNRLDRGDYGYTF
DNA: TGTGCCAGCAACCGACTGGACAGGGGAGACTATGGCTACACCTTC

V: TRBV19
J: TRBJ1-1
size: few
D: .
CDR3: CASSPNRANTEAFF
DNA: TGTGCCAGTAGTCCAAACAGGGCGAACACTGAAGCTTTCTTT

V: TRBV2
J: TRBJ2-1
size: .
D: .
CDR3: CASSLRKNTQGNEQFF
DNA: TGTGCCAGCAGTCTCCGTAAAAACACCCAGGGCAATGAGCAGTTCTTC

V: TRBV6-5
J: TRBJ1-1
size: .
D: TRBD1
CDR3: CASSSDRGTEAFF
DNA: TGTGCCAGCAGTTCCGACAGGGGCACTGAAGCTTTCTTT

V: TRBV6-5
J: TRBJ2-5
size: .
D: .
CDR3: CASSYSRSETQYF
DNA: TGTGCCAGCAGTTACTCCCGGTCCGAGACCCAGTACTTC

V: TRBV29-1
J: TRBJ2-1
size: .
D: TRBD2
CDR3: CSVERLAGGIDEQFF
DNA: TGCAGCGTTGAAAGGCTAGCGGGGGGTATCGATGAGCAGTTCTTC

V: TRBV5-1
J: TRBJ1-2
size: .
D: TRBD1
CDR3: CASSFSQGRDYGYTF
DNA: TGCGCCAGCAGCTTCTCACAGGGGCGCGACTATGGCTACACCTTC

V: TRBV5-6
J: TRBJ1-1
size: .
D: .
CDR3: CASSLSLGGRSTEAFF
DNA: TGTGCCAGCAGCTTGAGCCTCGGGGGGAGAAGCACTGAAGCTTTCTTT

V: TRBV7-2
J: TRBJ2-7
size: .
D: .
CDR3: CASSSRVPRYEQYF
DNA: TGTGCCAGCAGCTCCCGGGTGCCCCGCTACGAGCAGTACTTC

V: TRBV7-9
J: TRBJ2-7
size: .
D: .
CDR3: CASSSPQGHYEQYF
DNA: TGTGCCAGCAGCTCACCGCAGGGTCATTACGAGCAGTACTTC

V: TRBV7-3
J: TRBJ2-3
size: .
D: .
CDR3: CASSLGARHLQGTQYF
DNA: TGTGCCAGCAGCTTGGGGGCCCGTCATCTTCAAGGTACGCAGTATTTT

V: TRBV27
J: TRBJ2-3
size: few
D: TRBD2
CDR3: CASSPRLAADTQYF
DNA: TGTGCCAGCAGTCCACGACTAGCAGCAGATACGCAGTATTTT

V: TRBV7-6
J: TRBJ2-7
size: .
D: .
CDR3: CASSLAGYSYEQYF
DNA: TGTGCCAGCAGCTTGGCGGGTTACTCCTACGAGCAGTACTTC

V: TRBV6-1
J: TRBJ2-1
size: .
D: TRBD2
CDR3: CASSEEGRGGRNEQFF
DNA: TGTGCCAGCAGTGAAGAAGGTCGGGGGGGCCGGAATGAGCAGTTCTTC

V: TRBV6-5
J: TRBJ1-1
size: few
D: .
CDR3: CASSYRNTEAFF
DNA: TGTGCCAGCAGTTATCGGAACACTGAAGCTTTCTTT

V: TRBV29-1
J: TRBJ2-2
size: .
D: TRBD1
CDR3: CSAESGTVKNTGELFF
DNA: TGCAGCGCAGAATCCGGGACAGTTAAGAACACCGGGGAGCTGTTTTTT

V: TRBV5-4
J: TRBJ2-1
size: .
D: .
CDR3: CASSSARANEQFF
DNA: TGTGCCAGCAGCTCCGCCAGGGCCAATGAGCAGTTCTTC

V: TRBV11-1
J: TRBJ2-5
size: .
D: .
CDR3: CASNNRGYQETQYF
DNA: TGTGCCAGCAACAACCGGGGTTACCAAGAGACCCAGTACTTC

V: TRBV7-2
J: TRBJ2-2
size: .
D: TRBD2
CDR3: CASSGLAGGSGELFF
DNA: TGTGCCAGCAGCGGACTAGCGGGGGGGTCCGGGGAGCTGTTTTTT

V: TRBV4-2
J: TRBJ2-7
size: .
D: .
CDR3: CASSQGNIWTAGYEQYF
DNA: TGTGCCAGCAGCCAAGGGAATATCTGGACAGCTGGGTACGAGCAGTACTTC

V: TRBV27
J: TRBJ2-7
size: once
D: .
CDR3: CASKTRGPLTYEQYF
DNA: TGTGCCAGCAAGACCAGGGGCCCCCTCACCTACGAGCAGTACTTC

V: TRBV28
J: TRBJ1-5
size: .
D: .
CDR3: CASSLALDSNQPQHF
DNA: TGTGCCAGCAGTTTGGCACTAGATAGCAATCAGCCCCAGCATTTT

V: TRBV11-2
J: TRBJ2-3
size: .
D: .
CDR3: CASSRGSTDTQYF
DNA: TGTGCCAGCAGCAGGGGAAGCACAGATACGCAGTATTTT